This entry features one T cell receptor beta chain sequence. As yet, its antigen is unknown. This entry is derived from a study of radiotherapy plus CTLA-4 blockade in lung cancer. Sequencing used immunoSEQ multiplex PCR; TCRdb keeps in-frame clones, though not all of them. Here the sample spans tens of thousands of clones, 79% being singletons. In chemo-refractory metastatic non-small-cell lung cancer, patients got ipilimumab CTLA-4 blockade together with focal radiation. Germline CDR1 is SGHAT and CDR2 is FQNNGV. The CDR3 consists of 15 residues. Deletions cut 1 base from V and 7 bases from J, with 16 bases between. Study conclusions and caveats: Blood saw expansion of tumor-derived TCR clones after radiotherapy plus ipilimumab. With interferon-beta, early dynamics of blood T cell clones were reported to best predict response.

The starting material was peripheral blood, obtained from a patient treated with radiotherapy plus ipilimumab. The receptor comes from a human donor with non-small cell lung cancer who had a complete response to radiotherapy plus ipilimumab. V gene TRBV11-2 combines with J gene TRBJ2-5, with D perhaps matching TRBD1 (6 bases). The CDR3 DNA reads TGTGCCAGCAGCTTAGGAAGCAGGGGCATGGTGACCCAGTACTTC. Translating gives CASSLGSRGMVTQYF.